These 30 T cell receptor beta chains originate from one sample sequenced in a study of CD8+ T cells in alopecia areata. Extracted from the samples, RNA was reverse transcribed into cDNA to serve as the sequencing template. This table comes from immunoSEQ multiplex PCR, and its TCRdb copy is limited to in-frame clones, with some not included. This table holds 150,000 to 200,000 clones, more than 55% found once. Stated treatment: oral pan-JAK inhibitor, 5-10 mg twice daily. The source material was CD4+ T cells sorted from blood, sampled between weeks 49 and 50, from a patient treated with tofacitinib. These receptors were taken from a human donor with alopecia areata.

A word on this clone: A much larger clone is a single base away; this may be a read error. The genes are TRBV4-3 and TRBJ2-3; D possibly matches TRBD1 or TRBD2 (6 bases each). Germline-derived CDR1 and CDR2 are LGHNA and YSLEER. The CDR3 runs to 13 residues. The CDR3 loop reads CGSSQDGGGTQYF. CDR3 bases: TGCGGCAGCAGCCAAGATGGGGGCGGGACTCAGTATTTT.

The rearrangement joins TRBV27 to TRBJ1-2, with 7 bases that match TRBD1. CDR1 MNHEY and CDR2 SMNVEV come from the germline V gene (reference sequence). With V trimmed by 5 bases and J by 2 bases, 8 bases remained unmatched. There are 15 residues in the CDR3. CDR3 coding DNA: TGTGCCAGCAGTCGGGGCAGGGGGACCAACTATGGCTACACCTTC. It specifies CASSRGRGTNYGYTF.

This clone was detected a few times. This chain joins TRBV10-3 and TRBJ2-2; D call uncertain. CDR1 ENHRY and CDR2 SYGVKD come from the germline V gene. Trimming shortened V by 0 bases and J by 5 bases, and 10 bases separated the two germline ends. This CDR3 spans 15 amino acids. CDR3 in DNA: TGTGCCATCAGTGAGTCCATTTCATGGACCGGGGAGCTGTTTTTT. Protein sequence: CAISESISWTGELFF.

This rearrangement joins TRBV5-6 to TRBJ2-5; 9 nucleotides agree with TRBD2. Germline CDR1 is SGHDT and CDR2 is YYEEEE. The CDR3 contains 16 residues. V was pared by 6 bases and J by 4 bases, with 13 bases of the junction left unmatched. CDR3 loop: CASTPEAGGRGETQYF. The CDR3, as DNA: TGTGCCAGCACCCCGGAGGCGGGGGGGCGTGGAGAGACCCAGTACTTC. The full variable domain, completed using reference TRBV5-6 and TRBJ2-5, is DAGVTQSPTHLIKTRGQQVTLRCSPKSGHDTVSWYQQALGQGPQFIFQYYEEEERQRGNFPDRFSGHQFPNYSSELNVNALLLGDSALYLCASTPEAGGRGETQYFGPGTRLLVL.

V and J are TRBV29-1 and TRBJ2-5; D unclear. The CDR3 length is 12 residues. The V gene lost 2 bases and the J gene lost 7 bases, with 11 bases spanning the gap. Germline lookup yields CDR1 SQVTM and CDR2 ANQGSEA. CDR3 region: CSVEPTPATQYF. In DNA form, the CDR3 reads TGCAGCGTTGAACCCACCCCGGCGACCCAGTACTTC.

This clone occurred a few times. V gene TRBV6-1 combines with J gene TRBJ1-1, with D uncertain. V lost 4 bases to trimming and J lost 0 bases, with 9 bases between them. The CDR3 is 14 residues long. Germline V gene lookup returns CDR1 MNHNS and CDR2 SASEGT. The CDR3 region is CASSVIAMNTEAFF. CDR3 DNA sequence: TGTGCCAGCAGTGTAATAGCCATGAACACTGAAGCTTTCTTT.

The gene calls are TRBV7-9 and TRBJ2-7; D remains ambiguous. V was pared by 4 bases and J by 0 bases, with 7 bases between. This CDR3 is 13 amino acids long. CDR1 and CDR2 from the germline V gene are SEHNR and FQNEAQ (reference sequence). CDR3 nucleotide sequence: TGTGCCAGCAGCTCAATAGGCTCCTACGAGCAGTACTTC. Its protein product is CASSSIGSYEQYF.

The sample holds a few counts of this clone. The V and J genes are TRBV5-6 and TRBJ2-7; tentatively, D is TRBD1 (5 bases). Trimming shortened V by 1 base and J by 6 bases, and 8 bases separated the two germline ends. Germline V gene data show CDR1 as SGHDT and CDR2 as YYEEEE. The CDR3 spans 12 residues. CDR3 sequence reads: CASSLRRGEQYF. The CDR3 coding sequence is TGTGCCAGCAGCTTGCGAAGGGGCGAGCAGTACTTC. Combining the CDR3 with reference TRBV5-6 and TRBJ2-7 gives the whole variable domain DAGVTQSPTHLIKTRGQQVTLRCSPKSGHDTVSWYQQALGQGPQFIFQYYEEEERQRGNFPDRFSGHQFPNYSSELNVNALLLGDSALYLCASSLRRGEQYFGPGTRLTVT.

The V call is TRBV7-2, the J call TRBJ2-3, with 9 bases that match TRBD2. Germline V CDR1 and CDR2: SGHTA, FQGNSA. This CDR3 region has 12 residues. The trim removed 6 bases at V and 5 bases at J, leaving 0 bases unmatched. DNA of the CDR3: TGTGCCAGCAGACTAGCGGGAGATACGCAGTATTTT. It translates to CASRLAGDTQYF.

This chain connects TRBV20-1 to TRBJ2-5; D unclear. Germline V gene sequence: CDR1 DFQATT, CDR2 SNEGSKA (reference sequence). This CDR3 has 11 amino acids. The V gene lost 6 bases and the J gene lost 4 bases, with 9 bases spanning the gap. CDR3 loop: CSATKGETQYF. In DNA, the CDR3 is TGCAGTGCAACTAAAGGAGAGACCCAGTACTTC.

The chain joins TRBV7-2 to TRBJ2-1; no firm D call. This CDR3 comprises 13 residues. Between the trimmed V and J ends, which lost 4 bases and 8 bases, there was a span of 12 bases. CDR1 and CDR2 from the germline V gene are SGHTA and FQGNSA. CDR3 region: CASSYDPMDEQFF. Written as DNA, the CDR3 is TGTGCCAGCAGCTACGACCCTATGGATGAGCAGTTCTTC. Full variable domain (rest looked up from reference TRBV7-2 and TRBJ2-1): GAGVSQSPSNKVTEKGKDVELRCDPISGHTALYWYRQSLGQGLEFLIYFQGNSAPDKSGLPSDRFSAERTGGSVSTLTIQRTQQEDSAVYLCASSYDPMDEQFFGPGTRLTVL.

The gene calls are TRBV7-6 and TRBJ2-5; 7 bases are shared with TRBD2. Germline loops: CDR1 SGHVS, CDR2 FNYEAQ. V was pared by 4 bases and J by 5 bases, with 1 base of the junction left unmatched. This CDR3 contains 12 residues. The DNA of the CDR3 is TGTGCCAGCAGCTGGCGGGGGGAGACCCAGTACTTC. Translating it yields CASSWRGETQYF.

The chain joins TRBV4-3 to TRBJ2-3; D ambiguous. CDR1 is LGHNA, CDR2 YSLEER, per germline. V shed 2 bases and J shed 8 bases, with 11 bases lying between them. CDR3 length equals 13 residues. The CDR3 protein is CASSQKGVVTQYF. The CDR3 coding sequence is TGCGCCAGCAGCCAAAAAGGAGTAGTTACGCAGTATTTT.

The V call is TRBV19, the J call TRBJ2-3; 8 nucleotides align to TRBD2. V shed 3 bases and J 4 bases; nucleotides not matched to a gene: 6. The germline V gene encodes CDR1 LNHDA and CDR2 SQIVND (reference sequence). CDR3 length: 15 residues. As DNA, the CDR3 is TGTGCCAGTAGTATTGCGGCGGGGGGCCCAGATACGCAGTATTTT. Protein: CASSIAAGGPDTQYF.

In its sample, this clone was seen a few times. The V gene is TRBV5-5, the J gene TRBJ1-6; D call uncertain. The CDR3 has 12 residues. Germline CDR1 reads SGHKS; CDR2 reads YYEKEE (reference sequence). Trimming removed 4 bases at V and 11 bases at J, with 10 bases between. This CDR3 is CASSLAGPPLHF. The CDR3 DNA follows: TGTGCCAGCAGCCTCGCTGGTCCACCCCTCCACTTT.

The rearrangement uses TRBV23-1 and TRBJ2-3; possible D gene TRBD1, 5 bases. TRBV23-1 qualifies as an ORF whose function is uncertain. V was cut by 1 base and J by 1 base, with 9 bases left in between. The CDR3 is 15 amino acids. The CDR3 spells CASSQYRTCTDTQYF. The CDR3 nucleotides are TGCGCCAGCAGTCAATACAGGACCTGCACAGATACGCAGTATTTT.

The chain employs TRBV6-6 and TRBJ2-7, with D tentatively TRBD1 (7 bases). The CDR3 extends over 16 amino acids. V gave up 3 bases and J gave up 1 base, with 16 bases separating them. Germline V lookup: CDR1 MNHNY, CDR2 SVGAGI (reference sequence). The CDR3 region has the DNA TGTGCCAGCAGTTATGCCCAGCAGGGGGGATCCTACGAGCAGTACTTC. Its protein is CASSYAQQGGSYEQYF.

J is TRBJ2-3 and V is TRBV2; TRBD2 matches at 8 bases. CDR1 SNHLY and CDR2 FYNNEI come from the germline V gene. V lost 10 bases and J lost 4; bases outside the gene matches: 10. This CDR3 is built from 14 residues. This CDR3 is CATGGTRRADTQYF. CDR3 DNA: TGTGCCACCGGGGGGACTAGACGCGCAGATACGCAGTATTTT.

This clone was detected a few times. This rearrangement joins TRBV7-2 to TRBJ2-3, with 11 bases fitting TRBD1. Trimming cost V 6 bases and J 13 bases; bases outside gene matches: 9. The CDR3 has 13 residues. In germline, CDR1 is SGHTA, CDR2 FQGNSA. CDR3 sequence: CASRMSGTGGKYF. CDR3 bases: TGTGCCAGCAGAATGAGCGGGACAGGGGGAAAGTATTTT.

The chain has TRBV5-6 and TRBJ1-6, with D tentatively TRBD1 (6 bases). This CDR3 region has 14 residues. The V end was cut by 4 bases, the J end by 11 bases, with 16 bases between. Germline CDR1 is SGHDT and CDR2 is YYEEEE. The DNA of the CDR3 is TGTGCCAGCAGCCGGACAGAATCTAAGGCACCCCTCCACTTT. Translating gives CASSRTESKAPLHF.

This clone was detected ten times or more. The sample holds other DNA sequences that translate to the same CDR3. The chain combines TRBV2 with TRBJ1-2, with no clear D. The V gene lost 3 bases and the J gene lost 4 bases, with 9 bases spanning the gap. This CDR3 region has 13 residues. The germline V gene has CDR1 SNHLY and CDR2 FYNNEI. The CDR3: CASSEEGGYGYTF. CDR3 DNA sequence: TGTGCCAGCAGTGAGGAGGGTGGCTATGGCTACACCTTC.

V and J are TRBV5-1 and TRBJ1-2; D not resolved. Trimming stripped 1 base from V and 6 bases from J, with 7 bases between. The CDR3 is 12 amino acids. CDR1 is SGHRS, CDR2 YFSETQ, per germline. CDR3 bases: TGCGCCAGCAGCTTGTACGGGGATGGCTACACCTTC. Amino acids: CASSLYGDGYTF.

The J gene is TRBJ1-6, the V gene TRBV4-3; no clear D. Germline V gene data show CDR1 as LGHNA and CDR2 as YSLEER. The CDR3 contains 14 residues. The germline V and J ends were trimmed by 2 bases and 7 bases, with 9 bases remaining between them. CDR3: CASSQFEINSPLHF. DNA for the CDR3: TGCGCCAGCAGCCAATTTGAAATAAATTCACCCCTCCACTTT.

In this sample, this clone turned up a few times. The chain has TRBV29-1 and TRBJ1-1, with D hard to call. Germline CDR1 reads SQVTM; CDR2 reads ANQGSEA. This CDR3 region has 12 residues. The V gene lost 6 bases and the J gene lost 5 bases, with 13 bases spanning the gap. The CDR3 nucleotides are TGCAGCGTCGTTCCCGGGAGTACTGAAGCTTTCTTT. It is translated as CSVVPGSTEAFF.

This clone has just a few counts. This rearrangement joins TRBV18 to TRBJ2-3; D perhaps matches TRBD2 (6 bases). Per the germline V gene, CDR1 is KGHSH and CDR2 is LQKENI. Trimming shortened V by 3 bases and J by 0 bases, and 19 bases separated the two germline ends. CDR3 size: 18 residues. In DNA form, the CDR3 reads TGTGCCAGCTCACCCCCCCGGGGCAGCGCGGGGAGCACAGATACGCAGTATTTT. Protein: CASSPPRGSAGSTDTQYF.

J is TRBJ1-2 and V is TRBV29-1; 8 bases align to TRBD1. The V and J ends lost 7 bases and 2 bases, in that order; junction bases with no gene match: 9. This CDR3 is built from 14 residues. The germline CDR1 and CDR2 sequences are SQVTM and ANQGSEA. In nucleotides, the CDR3 is TGCAGCGCGTCAGGGGGCAACATCAACTATGGCTACACCTTC. Protein: CSASGGNINYGYTF.

The rearrangement joins TRBV29-1 to TRBJ2-5, with a tentative D call TRBD2 (5 bases). The CDR3 is 16 residues long. V lost 4 bases and J lost 3, with 21 bases in between. CDR1 SQVTM and CDR2 ANQGSEA come from the germline V gene. CDR3 amino acids: CSVVRLIGRGKETQYF. The DNA for the CDR3 is TGCAGCGTTGTTCGATTGATTGGTCGGGGAAAAGAGACCCAGTACTTC.

As concerns this clone: In the same sample, other DNA sequences code for this CDR3. This chain links TRBV29-1 with TRBJ1-1; D ambiguous. V was clipped by 4 bases and J by 0 bases, with 9 bases between them. Per the germline V gene, CDR1 is SQVTM and CDR2 is ANQGSEA. This CDR3 comprises 13 residues. DNA for the CDR3: TGCAGCGTTGGGGGTTTGATGAACACTGAAGCTTTCTTT. Amino acids: CSVGGLMNTEAFF.

V usage is TRBV27 and J usage is TRBJ1-1; TRBD1 might be the D (5 bases). From germline, CDR1 is MNHEY and CDR2 SMNVEV (reference sequence). This CDR3 is built from 17 residues. Trimming cost V 3 bases and J 4 bases, with 21 bases left between them. CDR3 protein: CASSFAEPGPGGTEAFF. The CDR3, as DNA: TGTGCCAGCAGTTTTGCCGAACCGGGACCCGGAGGCACTGAAGCTTTCTTT.

This clone was seen a few times. V usage is TRBV10-3 and J usage is TRBJ1-2; D not certain. The CDR3 covers 13 residues. From germline, CDR1 is ENHRY and CDR2 SYGVKD. V was shortened by 2 bases and J by 4 bases, with 8 bases between the two germline ends. The CDR3 protein is CAISEIATYGYTF. Written as DNA, the CDR3 is TGTGCCATCAGTGAGATAGCTACCTATGGCTACACCTTC.